This TCR beta chain was profiled in a study of Graves' ophthalmopathy and Graves' hyperthyroidism. In the study overall: Peripheral blood was obtained at first diagnosis, ahead of any treatment.

For repertoire sequencing, the TCR beta CDR3 regions were amplified from RNA transcripts. The first round was an RT-PCR with HTBI primers, and the second round was a multiplex PCR. TCRdb analysed the multiplex PCR reads with MiXCR anew, one entry per CDR3 protein. The sample has some 150,000 distinct CDR3 sequences, 30% to 45% seen once. It was from roughly 10 ml of fresh peripheral blood that the PBMCs came. This clonotype was observed many times. The sequencing input was peripheral blood. The receptor was derived from a man aged 25-40 years with Graves' ophthalmopathy.

This CDR3 is CASRGQLNTEAFF. In DNA form, the CDR3 reads TGTGCCAGCCGGGGACAGCTGAACACTGAAGCTTTCTTT. The chain uses TRBV28 and TRBJ1-1; 7 bases fit TRBD1. CDR3 length: 13 residues. With V trimmed by 8 bases and J by 0 bases, 3 bases remained unmatched. Germline values: CDR1 MDHEN, CDR2 SYDVKM. The entire variable domain, with the rest obtained from reference TRBV28 and TRBJ1-1, is as follows: DVKVTQSSRYLVKRTGEKVFLECVQDMDHENMFWYRQDPGLGLRLIYFSYDVKMKEKGDIPEGYSVSREKKERFSLILESASTNQTSMYLCASRGQLNTEAFFGQGTRLTVV.